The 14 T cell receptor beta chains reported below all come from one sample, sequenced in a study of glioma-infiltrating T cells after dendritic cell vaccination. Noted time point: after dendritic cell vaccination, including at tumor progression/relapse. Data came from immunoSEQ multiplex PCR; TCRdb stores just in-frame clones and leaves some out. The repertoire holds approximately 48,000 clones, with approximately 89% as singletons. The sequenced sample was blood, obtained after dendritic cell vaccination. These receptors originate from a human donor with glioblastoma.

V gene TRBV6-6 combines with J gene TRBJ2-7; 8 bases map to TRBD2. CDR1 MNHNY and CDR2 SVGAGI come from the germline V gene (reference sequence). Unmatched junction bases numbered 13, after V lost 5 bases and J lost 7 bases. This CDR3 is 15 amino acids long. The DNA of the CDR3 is TGTGCCAGCAGTCCACCGGGTAGCGGGGTCGGTGAGCAGTACTTC. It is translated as CASSPPGSGVGEQYF.

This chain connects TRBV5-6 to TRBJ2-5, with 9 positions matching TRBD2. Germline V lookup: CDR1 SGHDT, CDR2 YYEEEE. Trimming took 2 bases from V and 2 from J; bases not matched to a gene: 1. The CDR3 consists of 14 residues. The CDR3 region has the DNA TGTGCCAGCAGCTTAGCGGGAGGACAAGAGACCCAGTACTTC. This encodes CASSLAGGQETQYF. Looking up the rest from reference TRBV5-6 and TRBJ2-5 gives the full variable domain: DAGVTQSPTHLIKTRGQQVTLRCSPKSGHDTVSWYQQALGQGPQFIFQYYEEEERQRGNFPDRFSGHQFPNYSSELNVNALLLGDSALYLCASSLAGGQETQYFGPGTRLLVL.

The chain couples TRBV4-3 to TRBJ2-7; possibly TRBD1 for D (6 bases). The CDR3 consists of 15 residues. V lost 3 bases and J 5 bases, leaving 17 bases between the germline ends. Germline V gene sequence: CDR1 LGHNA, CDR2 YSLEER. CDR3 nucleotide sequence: TGCGCCAGCAGCCATAACCAGGGGCGCGGAGACGAGCAGTACTTC. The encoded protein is CASSHNQGRGDEQYF.

The DNA for the CDR3 is TGTGCCATCGGGGCTAGCGGGAGGATATCCTACAATGAGCAGTTCTTC. As protein: CAIGASGRISYNEQFF. The rearrangement uses TRBV10-3 and TRBJ2-1, with 11 bases identical to TRBD2. Germline CDR1 reads ENHRY; CDR2 reads SYGVKD. The CDR3 loop spans 16 amino acids. Trimming removed 8 bases from V and 1 base from J; junction bases left unmatched: 7.

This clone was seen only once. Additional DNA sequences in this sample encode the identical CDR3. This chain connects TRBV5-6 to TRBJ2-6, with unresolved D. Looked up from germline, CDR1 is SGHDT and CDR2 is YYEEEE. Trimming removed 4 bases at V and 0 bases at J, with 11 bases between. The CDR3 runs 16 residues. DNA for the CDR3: TGTGCCAGCAGCCTGCATAGCCCCTCTGGGGCCAACGTCCTGACTTTC. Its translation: CASSLHSPSGANVLTF.

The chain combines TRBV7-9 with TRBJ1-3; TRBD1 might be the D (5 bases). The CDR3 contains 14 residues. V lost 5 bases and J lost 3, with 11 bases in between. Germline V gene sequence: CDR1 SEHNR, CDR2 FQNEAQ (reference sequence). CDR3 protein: CASSLSGYGNTIYF. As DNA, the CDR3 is TGTGCCAGCAGCCTATCAGGGTATGGAAACACCATATATTTT.

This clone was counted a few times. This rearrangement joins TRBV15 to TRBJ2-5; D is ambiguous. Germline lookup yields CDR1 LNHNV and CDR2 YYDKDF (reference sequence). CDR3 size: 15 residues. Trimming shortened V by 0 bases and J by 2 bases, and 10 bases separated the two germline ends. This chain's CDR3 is CATSRDPLPQETQYF. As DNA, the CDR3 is TGTGCCACCAGCAGAGATCCCCTCCCGCAAGAGACCCAGTACTTC.

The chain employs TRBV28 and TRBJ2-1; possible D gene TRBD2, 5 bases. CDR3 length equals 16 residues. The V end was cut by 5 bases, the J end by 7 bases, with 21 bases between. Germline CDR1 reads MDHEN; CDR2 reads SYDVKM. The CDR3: CASSLNLAYLGNEQFF. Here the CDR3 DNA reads TGTGCCAGCAGTCTCAACCTAGCCTACCTTGGGAATGAGCAGTTCTTC.

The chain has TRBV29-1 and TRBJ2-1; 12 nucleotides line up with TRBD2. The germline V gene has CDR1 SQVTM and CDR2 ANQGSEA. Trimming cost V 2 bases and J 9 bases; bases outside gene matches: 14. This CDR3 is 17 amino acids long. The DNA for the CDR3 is TGCAGCGTTGAAAGCCTCTTACTAGCGGGAGGCCCTGGTGAGCAGTTCTTC. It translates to CSVESLLLAGGPGEQFF.

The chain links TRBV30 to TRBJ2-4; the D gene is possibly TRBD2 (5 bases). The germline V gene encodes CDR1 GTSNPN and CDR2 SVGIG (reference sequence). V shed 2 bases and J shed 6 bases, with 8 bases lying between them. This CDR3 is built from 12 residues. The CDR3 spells CAWSPEVNIQYF. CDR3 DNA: TGTGCCTGGAGTCCGGAGGTAAACATTCAGTACTTC.

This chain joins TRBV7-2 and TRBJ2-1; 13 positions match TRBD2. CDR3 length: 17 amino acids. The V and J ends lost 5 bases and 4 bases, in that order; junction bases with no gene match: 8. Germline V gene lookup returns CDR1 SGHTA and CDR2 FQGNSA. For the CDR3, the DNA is TGTGCCAGCAGCGAGGGACTAGCGGGAACCGCTTACAATGAGCAGTTCTTC. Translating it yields CASSEGLAGTAYNEQFF.

In DNA form, the CDR3 reads TGTGCCAGCAGCTTAGCCGGCACCGGGGAGCTGTTTTTT. This sequence encodes CASSLAGTGELFF. This rearrangement joins TRBV7-9 to TRBJ2-2; no definite D call. The V gene lost 0 bases and the J gene lost 4 bases, with 3 bases spanning the gap. The length of the CDR3 is 13 residues. Germline CDR1 is SEHNR and CDR2 is FQNEAQ (reference sequence).

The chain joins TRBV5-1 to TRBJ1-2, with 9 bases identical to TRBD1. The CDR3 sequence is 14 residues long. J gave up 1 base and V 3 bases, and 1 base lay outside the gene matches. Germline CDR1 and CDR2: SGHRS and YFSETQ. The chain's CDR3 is CASSSTGGNYGYTF. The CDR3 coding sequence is TGCGCCAGCAGCTCGACAGGGGGTAACTATGGCTACACCTTC.

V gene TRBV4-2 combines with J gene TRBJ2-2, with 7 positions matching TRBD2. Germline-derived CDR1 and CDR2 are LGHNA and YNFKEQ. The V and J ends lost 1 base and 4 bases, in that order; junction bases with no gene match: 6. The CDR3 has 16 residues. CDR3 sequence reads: CASSQGGGRLTGELFF. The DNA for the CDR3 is TGTGCCAGCAGCCAAGGGGGGGGAAGACTCACCGGGGAGCTGTTTTTT.